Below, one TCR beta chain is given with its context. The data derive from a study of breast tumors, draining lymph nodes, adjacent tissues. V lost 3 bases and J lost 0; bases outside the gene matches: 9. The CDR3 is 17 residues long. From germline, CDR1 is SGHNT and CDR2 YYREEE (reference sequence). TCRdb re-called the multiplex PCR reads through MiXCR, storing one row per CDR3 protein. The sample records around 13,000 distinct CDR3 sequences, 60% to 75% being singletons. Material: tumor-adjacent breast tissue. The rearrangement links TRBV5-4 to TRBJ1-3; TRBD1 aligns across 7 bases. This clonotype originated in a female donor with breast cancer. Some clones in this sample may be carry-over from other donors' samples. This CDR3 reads CASSSGAGTASGNTIYF. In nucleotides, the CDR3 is TGTGCCAGCAGCTCGGGTGCTGGGACAGCCTCTGGAAACACCATATATTTT.